This is a list of T cell receptor beta chains from one sample in a study of shared clonotypes between healthy human individuals. The data were produced by immunoSEQ multiplex PCR, yet TCRdb's version contains in-frame clones alone and is incomplete. This sample has approximately 510,000 clones, with approximately 85% found just once. Sequencing used PBMCs. These receptors came from a woman aged 40 to 49 in good health. Some clones in this sample may be carry-over from other donors' samples. CDR3s include the opening cysteine and the closing phenylalanine or tryptophan. A D gene is named only where the DNA matches it firmly. Size tells how often a clone was seen (once, few, many) or the class of an expanded clone, and some rows leave it out.

clone_size j_call d_call v_call cdr3_nt cdr3_aa
- TRBJ2-2 TRBD2 TRBV4-2 TGTGCCAGCACCCAATATAGCGGGAGGAACACCGGGGAGCTGTTTTTT CASTQYSGRNTGELFF
- TRBJ1-5 - TRBV15 TGTGCCACCAGCAGAGATCTGGCGGGAAATCAGCCCCAGCATTTT CATSRDLAGNQPQHF
- TRBJ2-2 - TRBV4-3 TGCGCCAGCAGCCACCTTCCGGGACCTCACACCGGGGAGCTGTTTTTT CASSHLPGPHTGELFF
- TRBJ1-1 TRBD1 TRBV5-1 TGCGCCAGCAGCTGGGGGCCGGGACAGGGGGCGAGGACTGAAGCTTTCTTT CASSWGPGQGARTEAFF
few TRBJ1-5 - TRBV30 TGTGCCTGGAGTACGGGGTATAATCAGCCCCAGCATTTT CAWSTGYNQPQHF
- TRBJ1-1 - TRBV7-2 TGTGCCAGCAGTTCACTAGGGAACACTGAAGCTTTCTTT CASSSLGNTEAFF
- TRBJ1-1 TRBD1 TRBV6-6 TGTGCCAGCAGTTTAGGGGACAGGGTCGTTGAAGCTTTCTTT CASSLGDRVVEAFF
few TRBJ1-3 - TRBV21-1 TGTGCCAGCAGCAGCCTACGGACAGGCTCTGGAAACACCATATATTTT CASSSLRTGSGNTIYF
many TRBJ2-1 TRBD1 TRBV6-4 TGTGCCAGCAGTGACGGGGCAGGGGGCAATGAGCAGTTCTTC CASSDGAGGNEQFF
- TRBJ2-3 - TRBV7-2 TGTGCCACCGCGAAGGGGCATAGCACAGATACGCAGTATTTT CATAKGHSTDTQYF
- TRBJ2-1 - TRBV7-2 TGTGCCAGCGGCAGAGTACTCGGGGGTGTGGATGAGCAGTTCTTC CASGRVLGGVDEQFF
- TRBJ2-1 TRBD2 TRBV11-2 TGTGCCAGCACGGCGGGGGAATACAATGAGCAGTTCTTC CASTAGEYNEQFF
- TRBJ2-3 - TRBV7-2 TGTGCCAGCAGCAATCCGGGACCCACAGATACGCAGTATTTT CASSNPGPTDTQYF
- TRBJ1-1 TRBD1 TRBV27 TGTGCCAGCAGCCGGGGACAGGGGTTGGGAGCTTTCTTT CASSRGQGLGAFF
- TRBJ2-7 - TRBV30 TGTGCCTCCCTCCGCCGGGGAACCTCCTACGAGCAGTACTTC CASLRRGTSYEQYF
- TRBJ2-1 - TRBV28 TGTGCCAGCAGCCTTACAGGGATCCATGAGCAGTTCTTC CASSLTGIHEQFF
- TRBJ2-5 - TRBV6-6 TGTGCCAGCAGTTACGATGGGGAGACCCAGTACTTC CASSYDGETQYF
many TRBJ2-7 - TRBV7-3 TGTGCCAGCAGCTTACACGGGCCCCCCTACGAGCAGTACTTC CASSLHGPPYEQYF
- TRBJ2-2 - TRBV11-2 TGTGCCAGCAGCCGGTCCGTGGGTACCGGGGAGCTGTTTTTT CASSRSVGTGELFF
- TRBJ1-5 - TRBV7-9 TGTGCCAGCAGCCCCCAGGGCGATCAGCCCCAGCATTTT CASSPQGDQPQHF
- TRBJ2-7 - TRBV28 TGTGCCAGCAGCCTACTAACAAGCTCCTACGAGCAGTACTTC CASSLLTSSYEQYF
- TRBJ1-1 TRBD1 TRBV10-3 TGTGCCATCAGTGACGAAATCTGGGACAGGGGTTTCTTT CAISDEIWDRGFF
few TRBJ1-1 - TRBV5-4 TGTGCCAGCAGCTGGGGCACAAGAAGGGGTGGAGCTTTCTTT CASSWGTRRGGAFF
- TRBJ1-5 - TRBV28 TGTGCCAGCAATGGATACGGGCAGCCCCAGCATTTT CASNGYGQPQHF
- TRBJ1-2 TRBD1 TRBV10-3 TGTGCCATCAGTGAGACGGAGGGGGCTAATGGCTACACCTTC CAISETEGANGYTF
many TRBJ1-5 TRBD1 TRBV19 TGTGCCAGTAGTACCCTGACAGGGGGCGGGAATCAGCCCCAGCATTTT CASSTLTGGGNQPQHF
few TRBJ2-3 - TRBV4-3 TGCGCCAGCAGCCAAGGCGTTTCCGGCACTCTAGATACGCAGTATTTT CASSQGVSGTLDTQYF
- TRBJ1-2 - TRBV7-2 TGTGCCAGCAGCTTAGCGGGGTCGGGTGGCTACACCTTC CASSLAGSGGYTF
many TRBJ2-2 - TRBV27 TGTGCCAGCAGTCCCCAATTGAACACCGGGGAGCTGTTTTTT CASSPQLNTGELFF
once TRBJ2-2 - TRBV2 TGTGCCAGCAGTGGACAAGAGGCGCGCGTGGGCACCGGGGAGCTGTTTTTT CASSGQEARVGTGELFF
few TRBJ2-2 - TRBV2 TGTGCCAGCAGTTTATCGGGAAGGAACACCGGGGAGCTGTTTTTT CASSLSGRNTGELFF
once TRBJ1-1 - TRBV15 TGTGCCACCAGCAGAGATGGCTGGATGAACACTGAAGCTTTCTTT CATSRDGWMNTEAFF
- TRBJ2-2 TRBD2 TRBV5-6 TGTGCCAGCCACCGACTAGCGGGAGTTACCGGGGAGCTGTTTTTT CASHRLAGVTGELFF
- TRBJ2-2 TRBD2 TRBV2 TGTGCCAGCACCAGGACTAGCGGCACCGGGGAGCTGTTTTTT CASTRTSGTGELFF
- TRBJ2-1 TRBD2 TRBV5-6 TGTGCCAGCAGCAGTGCGGGAGCCTACAATGAGCAGTTCTTC CASSSAGAYNEQFF
few TRBJ2-2 TRBD1 TRBV9 TGTGCCAGCAGCGTAGGGGACAGGCTTACCGGGGAGCTGTTTTTT CASSVGDRLTGELFF
- TRBJ2-5 TRBD2 TRBV14 TGTGCCAGCAGTAGGACTAGCGCTTACCAAGAGACCCAGTACTTC CASSRTSAYQETQYF
once TRBJ2-1 TRBD1 TRBV18 TGTGCCAGCTCACCAACCGGGACAGGGGGCGCCTACAATGAGCAGTTCTTC CASSPTGTGGAYNEQFF
- TRBJ1-5 TRBD1 TRBV30 TGTGCCTGTGACAGGGGGCGAGTTATGGGCAATCAGCCCCAGCATTTT CACDRGRVMGNQPQHF
- TRBJ1-3 - TRBV7-9 TGTGCCAGCAGCTTATGGGTCCACTCTGGAAACACCATATATTTT CASSLWVHSGNTIYF
- TRBJ1-5 - TRBV19 TGTGCCAGTAGTTGGGGACGTAACCTAGGGTATAGCAATCAGCCCCAGCATTTT CASSWGRNLGYSNQPQHF
once TRBJ2-5 TRBD2 TRBV2 TGTGCCAGCAGTGATGGAGGACTAGCCCAAGAGACCCAGTACTTC CASSDGGLAQETQYF
- TRBJ2-7 - TRBV18 TGTGCCAGCTCACCCAGGCGAAGAACATCGACCTACGAGCAGTACTTC CASSPRRRTSTYEQYF
- TRBJ2-5 - TRBV6-5 TGTGCCAGCAGTTACTCCCCAGGGTCGGGGGAGACCCAGTACTTC CASSYSPGSGETQYF
- TRBJ2-1 TRBD2 TRBV5-1 TGCGCCAGCAGCCGCAGCGGGACTAGCGGGAGTGATGAGCAGTTCTTC CASSRSGTSGSDEQFF
- TRBJ2-5 TRBD2 TRBV28 TGTGCCATCTCGTCAACTAGCGGGAGGGGTGGAGAGACCCAGTACTTC CAISSTSGRGGETQYF
- TRBJ2-7 TRBD2 TRBV28 TGTGCCAGCAGTTCTATGACTAGCGGGAGTATGTCTAACGAGCAGTACTTC CASSSMTSGSMSNEQYF
- TRBJ2-3 - TRBV4-1 TGCGCCAGCAGCCAAGTTGGCTACACAGATACGCAGTATTTT CASSQVGYTDTQYF
- TRBJ1-2 TRBD1 TRBV7-8 TGTGCCAGCAGCCCGGGACAGACGATGAGCTACACCTTC CASSPGQTMSYTF
- TRBJ2-7 TRBD2 TRBV5-1 TGCGCCAGCAGCTTGGGGGGTAGCGGGAACTACGAGCAGTACTTC CASSLGGSGNYEQYF
once TRBJ1-2 - TRBV6-6 TGTGCCAGCAGCCCCGACGGATCCCAGCGGGGCTACACCTTC CASSPDGSQRGYTF
few TRBJ1-1 - TRBV7-9 TGTGCCAGCAGCCGAGACATCACTGAAGCTTTCTTT CASSRDITEAFF
- TRBJ2-3 - TRBV9 TGTGCCAGCAGCGTAGGCTGGCCTCCTGATACGCAGTATTTT CASSVGWPPDTQYF
- TRBJ2-1 - TRBV5-4 TGTGCCAGCAGCCCCCGGGCAGGGGGGAATGAGCAGTTCTTC CASSPRAGGNEQFF
few TRBJ2-1 - TRBV7-9 TGTGCCAGCAGCCTTTCCCGTCCAGGGGTGGGCTACAATGAGCAGTTCTTC CASSLSRPGVGYNEQFF
- TRBJ2-5 TRBD1 TRBV29-1 TGCAGCGCTTCTAGGGCAGGGGGCCAAGAGACCCAGTACTTC CSASRAGGQETQYF
- TRBJ2-3 - TRBV10-2 TGCGCCACCGAAGCTGGAGATACGCAGTATTTT CATEAGDTQYF